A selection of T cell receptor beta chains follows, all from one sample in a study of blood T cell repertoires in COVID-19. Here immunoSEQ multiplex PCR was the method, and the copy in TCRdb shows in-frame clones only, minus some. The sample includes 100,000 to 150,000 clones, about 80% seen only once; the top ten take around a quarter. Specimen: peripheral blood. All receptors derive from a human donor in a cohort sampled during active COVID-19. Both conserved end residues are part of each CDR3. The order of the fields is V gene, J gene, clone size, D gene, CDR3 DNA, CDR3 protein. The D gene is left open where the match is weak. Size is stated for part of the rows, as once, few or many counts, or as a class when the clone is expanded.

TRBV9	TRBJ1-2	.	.	TGTGCCAGCAGCGCGTCGAGCCTGGGGAGTGGCTACACCTTC	CASSASSLGSGYTF
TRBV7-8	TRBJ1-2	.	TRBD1	TGTGCCAGCAGCTTAGCCGGACAGGGCAACTATGGCTACACCTTC	CASSLAGQGNYGYTF
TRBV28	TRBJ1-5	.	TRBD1	TGTGCCAGCAGGACAGGGTCATTAGGTGAACAGCCCCAGCATTTT	CASRTGSLGEQPQHF
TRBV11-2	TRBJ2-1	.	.	TGTGCCAGCAGCGTTAGTGGCTCCGGGGAGCAGTTCTTC	CASSVSGSGEQFF
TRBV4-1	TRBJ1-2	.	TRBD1	TGCGCCAGCAGCAAAGGGGACAGGGCTTATGGCTACACCTTC	CASSKGDRAYGYTF
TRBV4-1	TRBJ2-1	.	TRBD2	TGCGCCAGCAGCCAGGGGGGACTAGTCAATGAGCAGTTCTTC	CASSQGGLVNEQFF
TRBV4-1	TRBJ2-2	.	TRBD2	TGCGCCAGCAGCCTAGAACTAGCGGGACAAGCCACCGGGGAGCTGTTTTTT	CASSLELAGQATGELFF
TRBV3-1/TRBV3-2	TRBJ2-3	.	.	TGTGCCAGCAGCCAAGTCCTCTCCGGGACAGATACGCAGTATTTT	CASSQVLSGTDTQYF
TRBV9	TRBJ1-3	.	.	TGTGCCAGCAGCGCAACTACAACACTCTCTGGAAACACCATATATTTT	CASSATTTLSGNTIYF
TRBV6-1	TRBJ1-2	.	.	TGTGCCAGCAGTGAAAGGGGCGGCAACTATGGCTACACCTTC	CASSERGGNYGYTF
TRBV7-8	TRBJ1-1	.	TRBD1	TGTGCCAGCAGCTTAGGAAGACAGGGCGTGACTGAAGCTTTCTTT	CASSLGRQGVTEAFF
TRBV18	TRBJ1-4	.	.	TGTGCCAGCTCTCCTGTGGACAGAGGGGAAAAACTGTTTTTT	CASSPVDRGEKLFF
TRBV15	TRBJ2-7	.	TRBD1	TGTGCCACCAGCAGAGATCGGACAGGGGGCTCCGAGCAGTACTTC	CATSRDRTGGSEQYF
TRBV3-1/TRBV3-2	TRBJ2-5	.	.	TGTGCCAGCAGCCATCAGGGGCTGGAGACCCAGTACTTC	CASSHQGLETQYF
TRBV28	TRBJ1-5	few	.	TGTGCCAGCAGTTTTAAAACGACAGTTGGCACGTCCCAGCATTTT	CASSFKTTVGTSQHF
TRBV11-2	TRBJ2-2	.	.	TGTGCCAGCAGCCCTCAACAGGGTGGGGAGCTGTTTTTT	CASSPQQGGELFF
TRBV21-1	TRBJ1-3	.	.	TGTGCCAGCAGCAAACGGACAGGCTCTGGAAACACCATATATTTT	CASSKRTGSGNTIYF
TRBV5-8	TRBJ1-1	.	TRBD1	TGTGCCAGCAGCTTAACCGGGACAGGGAACACTGAAGCTTTCTTT	CASSLTGTGNTEAFF
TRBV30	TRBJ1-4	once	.	TGTGCCTGGTCAGGGGCGGGCGAAAAACTGTTTTTT	CAWSGAGEKLFF
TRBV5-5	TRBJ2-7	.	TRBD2	TGTGCCAGCAGCTTATCGGCGGGGGGCGAAGGGGAGTACTTC	CASSLSAGGEGEYF
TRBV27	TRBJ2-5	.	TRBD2	TGTGCCAGCAGTTCAACCACGGGGGGTGGTAGCGGAAATCAAGAGACCCAGTACTTC	CASSSTTGGGSGNQETQYF
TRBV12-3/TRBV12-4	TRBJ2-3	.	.	TGTGCCAGCAGTGGGCTTACCACAGATACGCAGTATTTT	CASSGLTTDTQYF
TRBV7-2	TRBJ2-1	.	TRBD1	TGTGCCAGCAGCCCCCGGGACAGGGTGCAATCTGAGCAGTTCTTC	CASSPRDRVQSEQFF
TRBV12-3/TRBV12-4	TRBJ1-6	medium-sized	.	TGTGCCAGCTCCCTCTCTAATTCACCCCTCCACTTT	CASSLSNSPLHF
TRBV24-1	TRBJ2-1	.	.	TGTGCCACCAGTGGGACGGGGGGCCCCGCCTACAATGAGCAGTTCTTC	CATSGTGGPAYNEQFF
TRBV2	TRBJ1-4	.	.	TGTGCCAGCCTTAGACGGATAGCGGAAAAACTGTTTTTT	CASLRRIAEKLFF
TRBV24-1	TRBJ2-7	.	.	TGTGCCACCAGCGGAAGTAACGCCGGGAGACCCTACGAGCAGTACTTC	CATSGSNAGRPYEQYF
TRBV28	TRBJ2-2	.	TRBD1	TGTGCCAGCAGCTCGAAATGGGGGACAGCGAACACCGGGGAGCTGTTTTTT	CASSSKWGTANTGELFF
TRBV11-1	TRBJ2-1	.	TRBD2	TGTGCCAGCAGCTACGGGACTAGCTATTACAATGAGCAGTTCTTC	CASSYGTSYYNEQFF
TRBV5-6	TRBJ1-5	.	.	TGTGCCAGCAGCTTGGGGGCGGGTCGCAATCAGCCCCAGCATTTT	CASSLGAGRNQPQHF
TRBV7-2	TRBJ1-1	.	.	TGTGCCAGCAGCTTCGCGGGGAACACTGAAGCTTTCTTT	CASSFAGNTEAFF
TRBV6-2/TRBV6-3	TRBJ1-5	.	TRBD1	TGTGCCAGCAGCGACGACAGGGTCCAGCCCCAGCATTTT	CASSDDRVQPQHF
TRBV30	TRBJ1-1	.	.	TGTGCCTGGAAACTGAGCGGCGGCACTGAAGCTTTCTTT	CAWKLSGGTEAFF
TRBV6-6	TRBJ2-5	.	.	TGTGCCAGCAGTTACTCGAACAGGGCCCAAGAGACCCAGTACTTC	CASSYSNRAQETQYF
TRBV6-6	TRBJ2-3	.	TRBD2	TGTGCCAGCAGTTACGGCTTAGCGGGATTCACAGATACGCAGTATTTT	CASSYGLAGFTDTQYF
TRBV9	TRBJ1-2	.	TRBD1	TGTGCCAGCAGTACTGGACAGGGCCCAGGGTATGGCTACACCTTC	CASSTGQGPGYGYTF
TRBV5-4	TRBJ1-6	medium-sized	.	TGTGCCAGCAGCAAGGAACGAGGGAATTCACCCCTCCACTTT	CASSKERGNSPLHF
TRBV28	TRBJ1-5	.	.	TGTGCCAGCAGTTTAGGCAATTATCAGCCCCAGCATTTT	CASSLGNYQPQHF
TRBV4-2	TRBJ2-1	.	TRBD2	TGTGCCAGCAGCCAAGATTTGGCTAGCGGGACTCTCTACAATGAGCAGTTCTTC	CASSQDLASGTLYNEQFF
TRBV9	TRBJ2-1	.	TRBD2	TGTGCCAGCAGCGTCAGATCTTATGTAGCGGGAGAGGGCAATGAGCAGTTCTTC	CASSVRSYVAGEGNEQFF
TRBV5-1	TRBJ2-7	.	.	TGCGCCAGCAGCTTGGTGTCGGAGGAGCAGTACTTC	CASSLVSEEQYF
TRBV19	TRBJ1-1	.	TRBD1	TGTGCCAGTAGTAAGACAGGGCTGAACACTGAAGCTTTCTTT	CASSKTGLNTEAFF
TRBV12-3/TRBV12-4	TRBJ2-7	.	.	TGTGCCAGCAGTAACCGGGACATTTACGAGCAGTACTTC	CASSNRDIYEQYF
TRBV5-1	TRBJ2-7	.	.	TGCGCCAGCAGCTTAGCGACAGGAGACTACGAGCAGTACTTC	CASSLATGDYEQYF
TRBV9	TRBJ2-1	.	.	TGTGCCAGCAGTGATACAGGTAACACATACAATGAGCAGTTCTTC	CASSDTGNTYNEQFF
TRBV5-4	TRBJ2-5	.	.	TGTGCCAGCAAGTCCGGGCAAGAGACCCAGTACTTC	CASKSGQETQYF
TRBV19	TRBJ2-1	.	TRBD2	TGTGCCAGTAGAAACGGGGGGTCGGTCAATGAGCAGTTCTTC	CASRNGGSVNEQFF
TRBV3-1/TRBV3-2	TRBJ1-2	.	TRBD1	TGTGCCAGCAGCCAGTTCGAGGCAGGGAAAGGGGGCGGCTACACCTTC	CASSQFEAGKGGGYTF
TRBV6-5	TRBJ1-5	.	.	TGTGCCAGCAGCGCCACGGGAAATCAGCCCCAGCATTTT	CASSATGNQPQHF
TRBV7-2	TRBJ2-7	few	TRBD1	TGTGCCAGCAGCCCGGGACAGGGGGCCTACGAGCAGTACTTC	CASSPGQGAYEQYF
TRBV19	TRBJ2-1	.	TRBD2	TGTGCCAGTAGTATAGAGTCTGGGCTAGCGGGAGGGGACAATGAGCAGTTCTTC	CASSIESGLAGGDNEQFF
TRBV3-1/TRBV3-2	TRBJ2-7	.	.	TGTGCCAGCAGCCCTCCCCCCCCCGAGGGTCCCACCTACGAGCAGTACTTC	CASSPPPPEGPTYEQYF
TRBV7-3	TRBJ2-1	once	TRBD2	TGTGCCAGCAGCTTACAGCTAGCGGGGAACAATGAGCAGTTCTTC	CASSLQLAGNNEQFF
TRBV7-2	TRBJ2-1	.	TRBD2	TGTGCCAGCAGCCAAACGACTAGCGGGAGGACCTACAATGAGCAGTTCTTC	CASSQTTSGRTYNEQFF
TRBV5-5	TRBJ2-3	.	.	TGTGCCAGCAGCTTGGCAGGCAGGAAATTAGATACGCAGTATTTT	CASSLAGRKLDTQYF
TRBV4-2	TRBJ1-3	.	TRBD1	TGTGCCAGCAGCCCGCCTAGGGGACAGAGCTCTGGAAACACCATATATTTT	CASSPPRGQSSGNTIYF
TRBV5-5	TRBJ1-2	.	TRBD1	TGTGCCAGCAGCCACGAGACTGGGACAGATCGGGGCTACACCTTC	CASSHETGTDRGYTF
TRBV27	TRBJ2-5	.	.	TGTGCCAGCAGGGCTTTAGCTCATTACCAAGAGACCCAGTACTTC	CASRALAHYQETQYF
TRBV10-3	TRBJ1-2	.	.	TGTGCCATCAGTGCGGACAGAATCTATGGCTACACCTTC	CAISADRIYGYTF
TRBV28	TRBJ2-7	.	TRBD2	TGTGCCATCGAGAGATCCGGGGAGGGCCCCCACGAGCAGTACTTC	CAIERSGEGPHEQYF